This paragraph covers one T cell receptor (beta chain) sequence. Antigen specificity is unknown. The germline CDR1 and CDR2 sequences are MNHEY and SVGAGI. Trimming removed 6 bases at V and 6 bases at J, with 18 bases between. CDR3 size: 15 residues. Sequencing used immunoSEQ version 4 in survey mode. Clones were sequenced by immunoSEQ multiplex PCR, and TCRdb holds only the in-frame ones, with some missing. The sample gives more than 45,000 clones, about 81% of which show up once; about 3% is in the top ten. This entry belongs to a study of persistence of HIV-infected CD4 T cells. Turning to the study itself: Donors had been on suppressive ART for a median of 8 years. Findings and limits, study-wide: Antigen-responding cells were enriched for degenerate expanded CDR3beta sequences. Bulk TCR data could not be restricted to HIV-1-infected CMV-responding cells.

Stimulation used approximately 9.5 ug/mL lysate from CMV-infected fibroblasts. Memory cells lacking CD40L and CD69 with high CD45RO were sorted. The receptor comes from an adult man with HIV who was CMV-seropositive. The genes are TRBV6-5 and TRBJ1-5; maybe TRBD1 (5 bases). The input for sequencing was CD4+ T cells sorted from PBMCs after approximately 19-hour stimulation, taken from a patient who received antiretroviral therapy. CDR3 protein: CASSWQGFSPQPQHF. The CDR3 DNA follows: TGTGCCAGCAGCTGGCAGGGCTTCTCCCCTCAGCCCCAGCATTTT.